A selection of T cell receptor beta chains follows, all from one sample in a study of Graves' ophthalmopathy and Graves' hyperthyroidism. Using its own MiXCR run on the multiplex PCR reads, TCRdb lists one record per CDR3 protein. The sample has about 1.2 million distinct CDR3 sequences, 35% to 45% seen once. The sample comprised peripheral blood or thyroid tissue (not recorded which). These receptors were obtained from an adult man with Graves' hyperthyroidism. The CDR3 runs from the conserved cysteine through the conserved F or W. The D gene is left open where the match is weak. A clone size is listed for some rows: how often the clone was seen (once, few, many), or a class if it is expanded.

clone_size d_call j_call v_call cdr3_aa cdr3_nt
few TRBD2 TRBJ2-5 TRBV20-1 CSASFGGGGETQYF TGCAGTGCTAGTTTCGGCGGGGGAGGTGAGACCCAGTACTTC
many NA TRBJ2-7 TRBV29-1 CSVEGGHF TGCAGCGTTGAAGGTGGACACTTC
NA TRBD1 TRBJ1-4 TRBV10-3 CAISEWTGNEKLFF TGTGCCATCAGCGAGTGGACAGGAAATGAAAAACTGTTTTTT
NA NA TRBJ2-7 TRBV11-1 CASTSQGSQQYF TGTGCCAGCACGTCGCAGGGAAGTCAGCAGTACTTC
many TRBD1 TRBJ1-2 TRBV20-1 CSARDQGAPLGYTF TGCAGTGCTAGAGATCAGGGGGCACCTCTTGGCTACACCTTC
NA NA TRBJ1-1 TRBV5-1 CASGGVTGEAFF TGCGCCAGCGGGGGTGTTACCGGGGAAGCTTTCTTT
NA TRBD1 TRBJ1-1 TRBV7-9 CASSRGGGAPGIEAFF TGTGCCAGCAGCCGGGGAGGGGGCGCCCCTGGAATTGAAGCTTTCTTT
NA TRBD2 TRBJ2-7 TRBV10-2 CACSADFSIAGGQYF TGCGCCTGCAGTGCCGATTTCAGCATAGCGGGGGGGCAGTACTTC
many NA TRBJ2-7 TRBV2 CAVLQGASYEQYF TGTGCCGTGCTACAGGGAGCGTCCTACGAGCAGTACTTC
many NA TRBJ2-5 TRBV7-9 CASSRGPAGYQETQYF TGTGCCAGCAGCCGAGGACCGGCCGGGTACCAAGAGACCCAGTACTTC
NA TRBD1 TRBJ1-2 TRBV20-1 CSAAPRGRRYGYTF TGCAGTGCTGCGCCGAGGGGGCGGAGGTATGGCTACACCTTC
many NA TRBJ2-2 TRBV2 CASSGIHGGELFF TGTGCCAGCAGTGGTATCCACGGCGGGGAGCTGTTTTTT
NA NA TRBJ1-5 TRBV20-1 CSARVAWSQHF TGCAGTGCTAGAGTGGCCTGGAGCCAGCATTTT
many NA TRBJ1-6 TRBV11-2 CASSLESFSPLHF TGTGCCAGCAGCTTAGAAAGTTTTTCACCCCTCCACTTT
NA NA TRBJ1-5 TRBV7-2 CASSQGAVGVGNQPQHF TGTGCCAGCAGCCAAGGGGCCGTTGGGGTGGGCAATCAGCCCCAGCATTTT
NA NA TRBJ2-2 TRBV9 CAGSGPGAGPGELFF TGTGCCGGCAGTGGTCCGGGGGCGGGACCCGGGGAGCTGTTTTTT
many TRBD2 TRBJ2-5 TRBV4-3 CASSQDLGREGETQYF TGCGCCAGCAGCCAAGATCTGGGCAGGGAGGGAGAGACCCAGTACTTC
many TRBD1 TRBJ2-5 TRBV20-1 CSAGTGQETQYF TGCAGTGCTGGGACAGGACAAGAGACCCAGTACTTC
NA TRBD2 TRBJ2-3 TRBV7-6 CASSLEWSAGGPDTQYF TGTGCCAGCAGCCTAGAATGGTCGGCGGGAGGGCCAGATACGCAGTATTTT
NA NA TRBJ1-5 TRBV10-3 CASSYSPDSNQPQHF TGTGCCAGCAGTTACTCCCCGGACAGTAATCAGCCCCAGCATTTT
many NA TRBJ1-2 TRBV24-1 CATSDFPGNYGYTF TGTGCCACCAGTGATTTCCCCGGGAACTATGGCTACACCTTC
NA TRBD1 TRBJ1-2 TRBV10-3 CAISDRDRRNYGYTF TGTGCCATCAGTGATCGGGACAGGCGTAACTATGGCTACACCTTC
NA NA TRBJ2-2 TRBV5-1 CASTKGTGELFF TGCGCCAGCACGAAGGGGACCGGGGAGCTGTTTTTT
many NA TRBJ2-2 TRBV29-1 CSVVSAGASWRAGELFF TGCAGCGTTGTGTCCGCGGGCGCTTCTTGGCGGGCCGGGGAGCTGTTTTTT
many NA TRBJ1-6 TRBV6-5 CASRSGGSPLHF TGTGCCAGCAGGTCCGGCGGTTCACCCCTCCACTTT
many TRBD1 TRBJ1-1 TRBV20-1 CSANRGLNTEAFF TGCAGCGCTAACAGGGGGCTTAACACTGAAGCTTTCTTT